The rows below give T cell receptor beta chains drawn from one sample of a study of Graves' ophthalmopathy and Graves' hyperthyroidism. TCRdb reprocessed the multiplex PCR reads via MiXCR and lists one record per CDR3 protein. The sample lists about 740,000 distinct CDR3 sequences, 40% occurring once. The sample consisted of peripheral blood. Source of these receptors: an adult man with Graves' ophthalmopathy. The CDR3 runs from the conserved cysteine through the conserved F or W. The order of the fields is D gene, J gene, clone size, V gene, CDR3 protein, CDR3 DNA. The D gene is left open where the match is weak. Clone size is not always given. Where it is, it says once, few, many or a class for expanded clones.

NA,TRBJ2-5,NA,TRBV7-9,CASNVGAETQYF,TGTGCCAGCAACGTGGGGGCAGAGACCCAGTACTTC
TRBD1,TRBJ2-7,many,TRBV6-5,CASRAITGGTYEQYF,TGTGCCAGCAGGGCAATAACAGGGGGCACCTACGAGCAGTACTTC
NA,TRBJ1-6,NA,TRBV19,CASSTPGIRVCSPLHF,TGTGCCAGTAGTACTCCAGGGATTCGGGTGTGCTCACCCCTCCACTTT
NA,TRBJ2-7,few,TRBV20-1,CSAVRRGISYEQYF,TGCAGTGCTGTTCGTCGCGGGATTTCCTACGAGCAGTACTTC
TRBD2,TRBJ2-3,NA,TRBV7-9,CASSLGLAGRGPDTQYF,TGTGCCAGCAGCTTGGGACTAGCGGGAAGGGGCCCAGATACGCAGTATTTT
TRBD1,TRBJ1-2,many,TRBV7-9,CASSPKGRGHGYTF,TGTGCCAGCAGCCCCAAGGGCAGGGGGCACGGCTACACCTTC
NA,TRBJ2-7,few,TRBV6-5,CASSQQQGTPLVEQYF,TGTGCCAGCAGCCAGCAGCAGGGCACTCCCCTCGTGGAGCAGTACTTC
NA,TRBJ2-6,many,TRBV12-3/TRBV12-4,CASSPTPGANVLTF,TGTGCCAGCAGTCCGACGCCGGGGGCCAACGTCCTGACTTTC
NA,TRBJ1-2,NA,TRBV25-1,CASRRGREDGYTF,TGTGCCAGCAGGAGGGGCCGGGAGGATGGCTACACCTTC
NA,TRBJ1-2,many,TRBV19,CASSPGRRLANYGYTF,TGTGCCAGTAGTCCCGGACGGCGCTTAGCTAACTATGGCTACACCTTC
NA,TRBJ2-5,many,TRBV12-3/TRBV12-4,CASSFPRETQYF,TGTGCCAGCAGTTTCCCCCGAGAGACCCAGTACTTC
NA,TRBJ2-7,many,TRBV10-3,CAISGVSSYEQYF,TGTGCCATCAGTGGGGTAAGCTCCTACGAGCAGTACTTC
NA,TRBJ2-5,many,TRBV25-1,CASSERGAGVTQYF,TGTGCCAGCAGTGAGAGGGGGGCTGGTGTGACCCAGTACTTC
TRBD2,TRBJ2-7,once,TRBV15,CATSVIGRKGLPLYEQYF,TGTGCCACCAGCGTCATCGGACGGAAGGGACTACCTCTGTACGAGCAGTACTTC
NA,TRBJ1-2,NA,TRBV19,CASSKGTGNYGYTF,TGTGCCAGTAGTAAGGGAACAGGGAACTATGGCTACACCTTC
TRBD1,TRBJ1-5,once,TRBV24-1,CATSVPGTGGGNQPQHF,TGTGCCACCAGTGTCCCAGGGACAGGGGGTGGCAATCAGCCCCAGCATTTT
NA,TRBJ1-6,many,TRBV6-5,CASRDSYSYNSPLHF,TGTGCCAGCAGGGACAGCTACTCCTATAATTCACCCCTCCACTTT
NA,TRBJ1-1,many,TRBV15,CATSRAVRLEAFF,TGTGCCACCAGCAGAGCTGTCCGCCTTGAAGCTTTCTTT
NA,TRBJ2-5,NA,TRBV7-9,CASSPRRLGRETQYF,TGTGCCAGCAGCCCCCGCCGCCTAGGGAGAGAGACCCAGTACTTC
TRBD1,TRBJ1-1,few,TRBV7-2,CASSLGGQHRMNTEAFF,TGTGCCAGCAGCTTGGGGGGACAGCACAGGATGAACACTGAAGCTTTCTTT
NA,TRBJ1-4,many,TRBV15,CATSRDFWGNEKLFF,TGTGCCACCAGCAGAGATTTTTGGGGAAATGAAAAACTGTTTTTT
TRBD1,TRBJ1-5,few,TRBV20-1,CSASTGSENQPQHF,TGCAGTGCGTCGACAGGGAGTGAAAATCAGCCCCAGCATTTT
NA,TRBJ1-2,NA,TRBV9,CASSPSDNGYTF,TGTGCCAGCAGCCCCTCAGACAACGGCTACACCTTC
NA,TRBJ1-6,NA,TRBV29-1,CSVIPGPNSPLHF,TGCAGCGTTATACCGGGACCTAATTCACCCCTCCACTTT
NA,TRBJ1-6,many,TRBV10-3,CASSYSGNNSPLHF,TGTGCCAGCAGTTACTCAGGGAATAATTCACCCCTCCACTTT
NA,TRBJ1-3,NA,TRBV19,CAWSPLSSGNTIYF,TGTGCCTGGAGTCCTCTCTCCTCTGGAAACACCATATATTTT
NA,TRBJ2-2,NA,TRBV25-1,CASSENPAGTGELFF,TGTGCCAGCAGTGAAAACCCGGCCGGTACCGGGGAGCTGTTTTTT
TRBD2,TRBJ2-5,NA,TRBV29-1,CSVPGGGARETQYF,TGCAGCGTTCCAGGCGGGGGGGCCAGAGAGACCCAGTACTTC
NA,TRBJ1-6,many,TRBV9,CASSASLLGNSPLHF,TGTGCCAGCAGCGCCTCCCTTTTAGGGAATTCACCCCTCCACTTT
TRBD1,TRBJ1-6,NA,TRBV6-5,CASRTGTESAPLHF,TGTGCCAGCAGGACAGGGACCGAATCGGCACCCCTCCACTTT
NA,TRBJ1-4,NA,TRBV25-1,CASSVEGGEEKLFF,TGTGCCAGCAGCGTTGAAGGAGGGGAGGAAAAACTGTTTTTT
NA,TRBJ1-5,NA,TRBV4-1,CASSPVVTNQPQHF,TGCGCCAGCAGCCCTGTCGTCACCAATCAGCCCCAGCATTTT
NA,TRBJ2-5,NA,TRBV12-3/TRBV12-4,CASSLFGRVSETQYF,TGTGCCAGCAGTTTGTTTGGCAGGGTTTCGGAGACCCAGTACTTC
NA,TRBJ2-7,NA,TRBV7-9,CASSLEWDEQYF,TGTGCCAGCAGCTTAGAGTGGGACGAGCAGTACTTC
NA,TRBJ1-1,NA,TRBV2,CASSPPVLRGTEAFF,TGTGCCAGCTCACCACCGGTTTTGAGAGGCACTGAAGCTTTCTTT
TRBD1,TRBJ2-7,NA,TRBV7-2,CASEDRVHEQYF,TGTGCCAGTGAGGACAGGGTCCACGAGCAGTACTTC
NA,TRBJ1-6,NA,TRBV6-6,CASSYSYRVESPLHF,TGTGCCAGCAGTTACTCGTACAGGGTTGAGTCACCCCTCCACTTT
NA,TRBJ1-1,NA,TRBV7-8,CASSLAEGRLNEAFF,TGTGCCAGCAGCTTAGCGGAGGGGAGGCTTAATGAAGCTTTCTTT
NA,TRBJ2-6,many,TRBV6-6,CATFDNPSGANVLTF,TGTGCCACCTTCGACAACCCCTCTGGGGCCAACGTCCTGACTTTC